Reported below is one TCR beta chain. Its antigen remains unknown. These data belong to a study of T cell responses to AZD1222 COVID-19 vaccine. The V end lost 9 bases, the J end lost 11 bases, and 8 bases lay between the germline ends. The CDR3 has 9 amino acids. TCRdb keeps only in-frame clones here, not all; method: immunoSEQ multiplex PCR. The sample consists of more than 95,000 clones, about 90% of them appearing once. Study-wide results and caveats: Donors skewed white British and female; clonal diversity was possibly underestimated.

This sample comprised peripheral blood, obtained on day 0 of AZD1222 vaccination. The chain has TRBV23-1 and TRBJ2-1; a possible D gene is TRBD2 (6 bases). TRBV23-1 qualifies as an ORF whose function is uncertain. The clonotype originates from an adult in good health. The CDR3: CARGTQQFF. Written as DNA, the CDR3 is TGCGCCAGGGGGACTCAGCAGTTCTTC.